The following is a T cell receptor beta chain sequence with its context. The CDR3 consists of 15 residues. Germline CDR1 SGHAT, CDR2 FQNNGV. With 0 bases removed from V and 5 bases from J, the gap between germline ends came to 13 bases. Sequencing used immunoSEQ multiplex PCR; TCRdb keeps in-frame clones, though not all of them. The sample yields approximately 70,000 clones, 90% seen once. The record originates from a study of blood T cell repertoires in COVID-19. Study details: T cells, B-cell-depleted T cells, or PBMCs provided the cDNA or gDNA that served as material.

The specimen sequenced was peripheral blood. The chain links TRBV11-2 to TRBJ2-5, with D perhaps matching TRBD2 (5 bases). This TCR was recovered from a woman younger than 35 with acute or convalescent COVID-19. This CDR3 reads CASSLEFLAGETQYF. CDR3 nucleotides: TGTGCCAGCAGCTTAGAGTTCCTAGCTGGGGAGACCCAGTACTTC.